The rows below give T cell receptor beta chains drawn from one sample of a study of radiotherapy plus CTLA-4 blockade in lung cancer. The method was immunoSEQ multiplex PCR; TCRdb's version includes in-frame clones alone and lacks a portion of them. Of nearly 15,000 clones detected, 72% appear once; the ten largest clones hold about 53%. Specimen: peripheral blood, collected from a patient treated with radiotherapy plus ipilimumab. All receptors come from a human donor with non-small cell lung cancer whose response to radiotherapy plus ipilimumab could not be evaluated. Each CDR3 is given with its conserved first and last residue. Each record gives: V gene, CDR3 protein.

TRBV29-1,CSVEFARKNTGELFF
TRBV29-1,CSVGGGPSGELFF
TRBV5-6,CASSRDREMNTEAFF
TRBV11-2,CASSLDFGTGYPSGNQPQHF
TRBV6-6,CASSHLAGGPTGELFF
TRBV19,CASSSNREPGNTIYF
TRBV19,CASRPGTGEGQPQHF
TRBV5-1,CASSSPGQNYGYTF
TRBV2,CASRLAGTGELFF
TRBV5-1,CASSLAGYNEQYF
TRBV5-4,CASSLGGDLNTEAFF
TRBV18,CASSRGLDLLYGYTF
TRBV6-5,CASSYGRGAYQETQYF
TRBV6-5,CASSYSNRGYSYEQYF
TRBV7-3,CASSPSGVGTEAFF
TRBV10-2,CASGTSGGGDIQYF
TRBV7-3,CASSSRGQGVDEQYF
TRBV5-3,CARRGTNF
TRBV5-1,CASSPGTASDTDTQYF
TRBV27,CASSSAGGISNQPQHF
TRBV5-1,CASSLVFRYSNQPQHF
TRBV10-3,CAISDYDREDSGYTF
TRBV5-6,CASSSRQRMNTEAFF
TRBV1,CTSRRGGNFGDTQYF
TRBV5-6,CASSLTGPGQPNYGYTF
TRBV10-3,CAISEIQGMETQYF
TRBV7-3,CASSLGTSGGAGNEQFF
TRBV5-1,CASSLGLAGGQETQYF
TRBV7-9,CASSLGRGNTEAFF
TRBV7-8,CASSYGTTSSYEQYF
TRBV5-1,CASSHPQFRPQETQYF
TRBV6-5,CASIEPGEEAFF
TRBV11-2,CASSLGQGTTEAFF
TRBV2,CASSNLQGTRYGYTF
TRBV7-2,CASSPSGELFF
TRBV7-8,CASSSLGQGAAGYTF
TRBV5-5,CASSLTGTVLTEAFF